This is a list of T cell receptor beta chains from one sample in a study of immune cell composition in non-small cell lung cancer. The method was immunoSEQ multiplex PCR; TCRdb's version includes in-frame clones alone and lacks a portion of them. The sample holds 15,000 or so clones, roughly two thirds seen once. Sequenced sample: lung tumor tissue. The receptor source for this set is a human donor with non-small cell lung cancer. The CDR3 runs from the conserved cysteine through the conserved F or W. Fields, in order: clone size, CDR3 length, V gene, D gene, J gene, CDR3 protein, CDR3 DNA. A D gene is named only where the DNA matches it firmly. Expanded clones get a size class; other rows say once, few or many, or leave the size out.

>NA|16|TRBV27|TRBD1|TRBJ1-3
CASSRGQQVSGNTIYF
TGTGCCAGCAGTAGGGGACAGCAAGTCTCTGGAAACACCATATATTTT
>NA|17|TRBV27|NA|TRBJ2-1
CASSFSVSGAGANEQFF
TGTGCCAGCAGTTTTAGTGTTTCAGGGGCCGGCGCCAATGAGCAGTTCTTC
>NA|16|TRBV5-1|TRBD1|TRBJ1-2
CASSLDNRGWDYGYTF
TGCGCCAGCAGCTTGGATAACAGGGGGTGGGACTATGGCTACACCTTC
>few|14|TRBV7-7|NA|TRBJ1-2
CASSLVMADYGYTF
TGTGCTAGCAGCTTAGTTATGGCTGACTATGGCTACACCTTC
>NA|15|TRBV5-1|TRBD1|TRBJ2-2
CASSLVGGYTGELFF
TGCGCCAGCAGCTTGGTAGGGGGCTACACCGGGGAGCTGTTTTTT
>NA|14|TRBV18|NA|TRBJ1-5
CASSPLPRNQPQHF
TGTGCCAGCTCACCACTCCCCAGGAATCAGCCCCAGCATTTT
>NA|16|TRBV18|NA|TRBJ2-1
CASSPPERAVYNEQFF
TGTGCCAGCTCACCACCGGAGCGGGCAGTTTACAATGAGCAGTTCTTC
>medium-sized|15|TRBV2|TRBD2|TRBJ2-1
CASSPRDRGVGEQFF
TGTGCCAGCAGTCCCAGGGACCGGGGGGTTGGTGAGCAGTTCTTC
>NA|16|TRBV6-1|TRBD1|TRBJ2-7
CASSEGRTGVDYEQYF
TGTGCCAGCAGTGAAGGACGGACAGGGGTAGACTACGAGCAGTACTTC
>NA|15|TRBV21-1|NA|TRBJ1-1
CASSTRTGWNTEAFF
TGTGCCAGCAGCACCCGGACAGGGTGGAACACTGAAGCTTTCTTT
>once|20|TRBV4-1|TRBD2|TRBJ2-7
CASSTIPEGFAGGPGSEQYF
TGCGCCAGCAGCACCATCCCAGAGGGGTTTGCGGGGGGGCCGGGGAGCGAGCAGTACTTC